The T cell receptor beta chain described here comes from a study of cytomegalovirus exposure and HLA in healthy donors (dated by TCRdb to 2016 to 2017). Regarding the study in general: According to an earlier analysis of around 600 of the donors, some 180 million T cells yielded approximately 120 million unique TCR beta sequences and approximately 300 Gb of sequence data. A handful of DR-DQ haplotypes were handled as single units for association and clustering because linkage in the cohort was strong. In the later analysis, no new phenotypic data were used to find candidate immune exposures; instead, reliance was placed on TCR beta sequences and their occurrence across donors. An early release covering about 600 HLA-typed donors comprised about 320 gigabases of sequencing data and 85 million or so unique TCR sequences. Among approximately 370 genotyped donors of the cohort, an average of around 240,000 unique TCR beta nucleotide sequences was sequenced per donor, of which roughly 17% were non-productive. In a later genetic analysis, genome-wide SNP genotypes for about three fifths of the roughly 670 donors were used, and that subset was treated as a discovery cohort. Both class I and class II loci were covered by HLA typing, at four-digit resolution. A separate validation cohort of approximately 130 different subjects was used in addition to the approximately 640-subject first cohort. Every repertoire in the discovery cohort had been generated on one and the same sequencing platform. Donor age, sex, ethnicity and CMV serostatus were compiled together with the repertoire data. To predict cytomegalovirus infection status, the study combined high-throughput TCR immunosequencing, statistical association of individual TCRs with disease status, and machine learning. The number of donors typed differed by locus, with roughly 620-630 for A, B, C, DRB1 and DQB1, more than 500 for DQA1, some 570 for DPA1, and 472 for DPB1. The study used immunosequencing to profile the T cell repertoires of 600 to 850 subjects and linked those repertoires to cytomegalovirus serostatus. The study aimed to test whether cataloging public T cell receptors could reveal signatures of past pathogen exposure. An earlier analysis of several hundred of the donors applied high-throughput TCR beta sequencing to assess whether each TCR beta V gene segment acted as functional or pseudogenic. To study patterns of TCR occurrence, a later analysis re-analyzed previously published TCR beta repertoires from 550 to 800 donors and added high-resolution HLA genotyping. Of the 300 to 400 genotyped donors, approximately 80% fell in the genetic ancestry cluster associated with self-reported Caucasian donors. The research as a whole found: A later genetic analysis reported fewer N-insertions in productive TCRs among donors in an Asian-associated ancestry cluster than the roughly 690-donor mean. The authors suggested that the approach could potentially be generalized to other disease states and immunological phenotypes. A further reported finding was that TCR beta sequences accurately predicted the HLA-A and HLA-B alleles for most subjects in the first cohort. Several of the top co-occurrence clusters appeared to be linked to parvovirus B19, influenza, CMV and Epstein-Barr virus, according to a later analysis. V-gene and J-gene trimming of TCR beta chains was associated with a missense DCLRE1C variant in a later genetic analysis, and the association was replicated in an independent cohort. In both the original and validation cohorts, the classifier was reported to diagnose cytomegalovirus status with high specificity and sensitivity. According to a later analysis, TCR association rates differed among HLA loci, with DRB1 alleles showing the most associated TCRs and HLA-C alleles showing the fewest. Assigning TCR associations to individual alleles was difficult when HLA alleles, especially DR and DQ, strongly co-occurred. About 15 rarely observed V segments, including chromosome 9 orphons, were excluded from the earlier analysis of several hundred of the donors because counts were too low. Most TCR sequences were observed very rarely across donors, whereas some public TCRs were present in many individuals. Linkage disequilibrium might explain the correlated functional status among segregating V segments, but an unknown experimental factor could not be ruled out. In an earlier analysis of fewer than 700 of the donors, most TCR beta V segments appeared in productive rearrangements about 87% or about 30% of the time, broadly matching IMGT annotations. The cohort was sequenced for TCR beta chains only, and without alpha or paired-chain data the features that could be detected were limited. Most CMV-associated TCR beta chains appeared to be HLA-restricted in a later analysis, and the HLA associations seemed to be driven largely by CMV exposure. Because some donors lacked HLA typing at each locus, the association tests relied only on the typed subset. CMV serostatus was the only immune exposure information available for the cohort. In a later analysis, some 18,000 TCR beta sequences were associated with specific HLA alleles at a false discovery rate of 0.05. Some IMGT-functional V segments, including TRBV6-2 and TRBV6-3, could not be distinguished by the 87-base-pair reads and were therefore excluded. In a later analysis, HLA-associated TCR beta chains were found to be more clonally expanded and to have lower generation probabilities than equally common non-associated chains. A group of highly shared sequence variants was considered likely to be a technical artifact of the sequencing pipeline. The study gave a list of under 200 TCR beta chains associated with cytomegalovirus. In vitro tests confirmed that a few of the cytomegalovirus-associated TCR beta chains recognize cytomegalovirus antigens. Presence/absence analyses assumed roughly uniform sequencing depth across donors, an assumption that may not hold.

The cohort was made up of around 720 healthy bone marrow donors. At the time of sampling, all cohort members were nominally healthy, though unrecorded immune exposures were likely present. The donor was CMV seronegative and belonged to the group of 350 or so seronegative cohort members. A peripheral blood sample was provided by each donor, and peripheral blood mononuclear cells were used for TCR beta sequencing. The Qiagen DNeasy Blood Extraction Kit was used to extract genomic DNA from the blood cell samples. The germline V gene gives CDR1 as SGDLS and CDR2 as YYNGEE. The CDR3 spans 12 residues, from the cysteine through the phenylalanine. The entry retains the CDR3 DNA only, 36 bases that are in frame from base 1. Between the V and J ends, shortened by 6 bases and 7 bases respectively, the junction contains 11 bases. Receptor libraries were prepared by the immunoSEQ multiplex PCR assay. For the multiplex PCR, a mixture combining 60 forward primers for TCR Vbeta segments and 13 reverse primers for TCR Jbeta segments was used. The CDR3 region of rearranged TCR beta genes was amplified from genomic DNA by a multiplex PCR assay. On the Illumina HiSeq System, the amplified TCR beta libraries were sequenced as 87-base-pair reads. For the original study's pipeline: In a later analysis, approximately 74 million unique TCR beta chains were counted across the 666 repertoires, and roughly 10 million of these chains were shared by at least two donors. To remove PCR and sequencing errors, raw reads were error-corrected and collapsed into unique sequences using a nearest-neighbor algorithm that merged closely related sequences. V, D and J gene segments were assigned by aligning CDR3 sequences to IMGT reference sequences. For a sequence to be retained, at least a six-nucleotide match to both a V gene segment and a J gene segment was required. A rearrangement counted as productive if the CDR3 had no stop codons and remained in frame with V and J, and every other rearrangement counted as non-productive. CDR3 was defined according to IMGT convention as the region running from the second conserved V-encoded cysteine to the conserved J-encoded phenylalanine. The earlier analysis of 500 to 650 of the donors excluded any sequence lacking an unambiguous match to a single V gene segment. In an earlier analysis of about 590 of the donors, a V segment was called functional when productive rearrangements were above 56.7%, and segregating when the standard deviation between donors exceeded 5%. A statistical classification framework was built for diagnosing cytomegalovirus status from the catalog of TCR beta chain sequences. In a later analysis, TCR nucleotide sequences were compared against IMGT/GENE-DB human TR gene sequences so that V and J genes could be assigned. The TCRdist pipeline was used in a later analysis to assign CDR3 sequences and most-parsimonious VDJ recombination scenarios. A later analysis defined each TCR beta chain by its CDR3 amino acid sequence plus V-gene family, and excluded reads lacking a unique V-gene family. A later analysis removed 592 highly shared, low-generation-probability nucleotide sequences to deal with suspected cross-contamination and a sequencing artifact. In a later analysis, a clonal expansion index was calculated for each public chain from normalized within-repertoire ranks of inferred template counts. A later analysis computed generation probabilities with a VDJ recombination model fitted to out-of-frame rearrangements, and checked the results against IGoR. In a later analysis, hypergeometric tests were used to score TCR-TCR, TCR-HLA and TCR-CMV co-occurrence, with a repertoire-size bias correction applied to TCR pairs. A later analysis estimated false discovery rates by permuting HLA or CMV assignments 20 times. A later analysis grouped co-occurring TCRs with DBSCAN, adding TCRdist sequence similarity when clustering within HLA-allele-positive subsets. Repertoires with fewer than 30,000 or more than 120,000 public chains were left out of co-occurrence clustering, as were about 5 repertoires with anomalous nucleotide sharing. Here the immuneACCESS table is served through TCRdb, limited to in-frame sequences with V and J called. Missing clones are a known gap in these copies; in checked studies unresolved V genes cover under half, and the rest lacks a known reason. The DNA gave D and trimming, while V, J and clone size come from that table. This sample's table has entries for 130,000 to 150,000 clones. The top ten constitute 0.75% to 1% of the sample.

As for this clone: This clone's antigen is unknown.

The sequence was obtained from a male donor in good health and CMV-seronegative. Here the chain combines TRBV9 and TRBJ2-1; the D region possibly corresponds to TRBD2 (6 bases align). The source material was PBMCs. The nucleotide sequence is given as TGTGCCAGCACGGCTAGCGCGAATGAGCAGTTCTTC. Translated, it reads CASTASANEQFF. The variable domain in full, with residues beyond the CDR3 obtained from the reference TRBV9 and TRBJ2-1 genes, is DSGVTQTPKHLITATGQRVTLRCSPRSGDLSVYWYQQSLDQGLQFLIQYYNGEERAKGNILERFSAQQFPDLHSELNLSSLELGDSALYFCASTASANEQFFGPGTRLTVL.